Listed here are 3 T cell receptor beta chains from one sample, sequenced in a study of blood T cells in healthy people across ages. The use of a sample-barcoded 5' primer and a J-beta primer mix characterized a second PCR of roughly 7 to 12 cycles. TCRdb re-analysed the 5' RACE reads in MiXCR, keeping a single row per CDR3 protein. The table includes about 640,000 distinct CDR3 sequences, about 54% detected once. The sample consisted of blood. The receptors originated from a man in his sixties in good health.

A single count supports this clonotype. This sequence joins TRBV20-1 and TRBJ2-3; maybe TRBD2 (7 bases). V lost 3 bases to trimming and J lost 2 bases, with 12 bases between them. Germline values: CDR1 DFQATT, CDR2 SNEGSKA (reference sequence). The CDR3 runs to 14 residues. CDR3 in amino acids: CSASFAGATDTQYF. The CDR3 region has the DNA TGCAGTGCTAGCTTTGCGGGGGCCACAGATACGCAGTATTTT.

The rearrangement joins TRBV12-3 or TRBV12-4 to TRBJ1-5; D not resolved. The germline V and J ends were trimmed by 5 bases and 0 bases, with 11 bases remaining between them. This CDR3 is 15 amino acids long. The DNA for the CDR3 is TGTGCCAGCAGTGGTAGGGTGATTAGCAATCAGCCCCAGCATTTT. Its translation is CASSGRVISNQPQHF.

The V gene is TRBV29-1, the J gene TRBJ1-2, with D possibly being TRBD1 (6 bases). This CDR3 spans 13 amino acids. The germline V gene encodes CDR1 SQVTM and CDR2 ANQGSEA. V lost 7 bases to trimming and J lost 4 bases, with 16 bases between them. The chain's CDR3 is CSAEWGAGYGYTF. CDR3 bases: TGCAGCGCCGAATGGGGGGCTGGCTATGGCTACACCTTC.